This TCR beta chain emerged from a study of chemoradiotherapy in HPV16-positive cancers. Study-level findings and limits: Candidate HPV-specific clones and E7-related TCR motifs grew in tumor during treatment.

The CDR3 length is 13 residues. The germline V and J ends were trimmed by 4 bases and 4 bases, with 12 bases remaining between them. The germline V gene encodes CDR1 SGHDT and CDR2 YYEEEE. The table came from immunoSEQ multiplex PCR; TCRdb's copy has only in-frame clones and leaves some out. The sample has just under 40,000 clones, around 82% seen once. Points on this clone: Antigen: not known.

This TCR derives from a human donor with HPV-associated anogenital cancer. The specimen was blood, collected from a patient who underwent chemoradiotherapy. V is TRBV5-6 and J is TRBJ2-7; no definite D call. The CDR3 spells CASSHLVRYEQYF. Written as DNA, the CDR3 is TGTGCCAGCAGCCATCTTGTGCGTTACGAGCAGTACTTC.